The 3 T cell receptor beta chains reported below all come from one sample, sequenced in a study of shared clonotypes between healthy human individuals (dated by TCRdb to the early 2020s). The method behind the library was the immunoSEQ multiplex PCR assay. What TCRdb holds here is the immuneACCESS table cut down to in-frame rearrangements. Part of the clones is not present; checked against another copy, under half of the missing clones reflect an unresolved V gene, and the others are unexplained. For this sample the table gives 1.4 million to 1.5 million clones, of which about 96% were detected only once. The ten largest clones take up approximately 1.1% of the sample. The sample was naive CD4+ T cells sorted from blood. The cell subset or site label here, explained by the study, means: CD45RA+ positively selected. These receptor sequences come from a man between 25 and 39 years old in good health.

Details on this clone: Other DNA sequences within the sample encode an identical CDR3. The chain is built from TRBV5-6 and TRBJ1-2; a weak D match, TRBD1 (5 bases). V lost 0 bases, J lost 2 bases, and 11 bases lay in between. Germline V CDR1 and CDR2: SGHDT, YYEEEE. The CDR3 consists of 15 residues. The CDR3 region has the DNA TGTGCCAGCAGCTTGGAGGCAGGGTCAAACTATGGCTACACCTTC. Translation: CASSLEAGSNYGYTF.

This chain links TRBV7-9 with TRBJ2-1; 10 positions match TRBD2. The CDR3 is 14 amino acids. Looked up from germline, CDR1 is SEHNR and CDR2 is FQNEAQ (reference sequence). After removal of 5 bases from V and 3 bases from J, the junction contained 1 base not matched to a gene. The CDR3 coding sequence is TGTGCCAGCAGCCAGCGGGAGGGCTACAATGAGCAGTTCTTC. Translated, it gives CASSQREGYNEQFF. The entire variable domain, with the rest obtained from reference TRBV7-9 and TRBJ2-1, is as follows: DTGVSQNPRHKITKRGQNVTFRCDPISEHNRLYWYRQTLGQGPEFLTYFQNEAQLEKSRLLSDRFSAERPKGSFSTLEIQRTEQGDSAMYLCASSQREGYNEQFFGPGTRLTVL.

V is TRBV5-4 and J is TRBJ2-5; TRBD2 agrees at 13 bases. CDR3 size: 17 residues. Germline assignment: CDR1 SGHNT and CDR2 YYREEE (reference sequence). The V gene end was trimmed by 0 bases and the J gene end by 4 bases; junction bases not matched to a gene: 6. The CDR3 loop reads CASSLGTSGSSRETQYF. In DNA form, the CDR3 reads TGTGCCAGCAGCTTGGGGACTAGCGGGAGTAGTCGAGAGACCCAGTACTTC. Filled out from reference TRBV5-4 and TRBJ2-5, the complete variable domain reads ETGVTQSPTHLIKTRGQQVTLRCSSQSGHNTVSWYQQALGQGPQFIFQYYREEENGRGNFPPRFSGLQFPNYSSELNVNALELDDSALYLCASSLGTSGSSRETQYFGPGTRLLVL.